These 30 T cell receptor beta chains were sequenced from one sample in a study of beta chain features in type 1 diabetes. Investigators reverse transcribed all isolated RNA, so they sequenced expressed TCRB transcripts. The table came from immunoSEQ multiplex PCR; TCRdb's copy has only in-frame clones and leaves some out. The data contain 250,000 to 300,000 clones, about 8.5% of them singletons. Sequenced input: central memory CD4+ T cells from blood. These receptors were obtained from a woman aged 18-29 years in good health.

This clone has ten or more counts. Here the CDR3 reads CASSSQGHEQYV. CDR3 nucleotides: TGTGCCAGCAGCTCACAGGGTCACGAGCAGTACGTC. The chain has TRBV7-9 and TRBJ2-7; D might be TRBD1 (6 bases). The CDR3 is 12 amino acids. Germline assignment: CDR1 SEHNR and CDR2 FQNEAQ (reference sequence). V lost 4 bases, J lost 5 bases, and 9 bases lay in between.

Comment on this clone: A much larger clonotype is one base distant, so this may be a read error. This chain's CDR3 is CASSRGQNYGYTF. The CDR3 nucleotides read TGTGCCAGCAGCCGAGGACAGAACTATGGCTACACCTTC. The chain has TRBV11-1 and TRBJ1-2; D is perhaps TRBD1 (6 bases). The germline V and J ends were trimmed by 5 bases and 2 bases, with 9 bases remaining between them. From germline, CDR1 is SGHAT and CDR2 FQDESV (reference sequence). The CDR3 length is 13 residues.

There are many counts of this clone. The same CDR3 can be traced to other DNA sequences in this sample. This chain uses TRBV28 with TRBJ1-5; TRBD1 aligns across 7 bases. V lost 5 bases, J lost 2 bases, and 3 bases stayed unmatched. Per germline, CDR1 MDHEN and CDR2 SYDVKM. The CDR3 is made up of 14 amino acids. In DNA, the CDR3 is TGTGCCAGCAGTCCAGGGGGAGGCAATCAGCCCCAGCATTTT. It codes for CASSPGGGNQPQHF.

The chain joins TRBV14 to TRBJ2-5, with a possible D match to TRBD1 (6 bases). CDR1 is SGHDN, CDR2 FVKESK, per germline. CDR3 length: 14 residues. The V end lost 2 bases, the J end lost 1 base, and 8 bases lay between the germline ends. The CDR3 bases are TGTGCCAGCAGCCAAACAGGGTTCCAAGAGACCCAGTACTTC. Its protein product is CASSQTGFQETQYF.

This clone appeared a few times. V gene TRBV7-9 combines with J gene TRBJ1-3, with D hard to call. The ends were cut back, 11 bases at V and 0 bases at J, with 14 bases in the middle. This CDR3 is 14 amino acids long. CDR1 and CDR2 (germline): SEHNR, FQNEAQ (reference sequence). The CDR3 is CAGQRVTSGNTIYF. Written as DNA, the CDR3 is TGTGCCGGCCAACGGGTGACCTCTGGAAACACCATATATTTT.

The chain joins TRBV6-5 to TRBJ1-5, with D unclear. The germline V gene encodes CDR1 MNHEY and CDR2 SVGAGI. CDR3 length equals 14 residues. Between the trimmed V and J ends, which lost 6 bases and 3 bases, there was a span of 12 bases. CDR3 DNA sequence: TGTGCCAGCAGCCCTGCCATATACAATCAGCCCCAGCATTTT. Amino acids: CASSPAIYNQPQHF.

This rearrangement joins TRBV6-6 to TRBJ2-5; D gene uncertain. Trimming took 6 bases from V and 1 from J, leaving 9 bases between them. Germline V gene data show CDR1 as MNHNY and CDR2 as SVGAGI (reference sequence). The length of the CDR3 is 13 residues. The CDR3 loop is CASRSGSQETQYF. CDR3 DNA sequence: TGTGCCAGCAGGTCTGGGTCCCAAGAGACCCAGTACTTC.

This clone appeared many times. The chain employs TRBV30 and TRBJ2-7; D is unclear. The CDR3 is 12 amino acids. Germline assignment: CDR1 GTSNPN and CDR2 SVGIG (reference sequence). V was pared by 0 bases and J by 3 bases, with 6 bases between. This chain's CDR3 is CAWSVRNYEQYF. Written as DNA, the CDR3 is TGTGCCTGGAGTGTGCGTAACTACGAGCAGTACTTC.

The chain links TRBV5-1 to TRBJ2-7; D gene uncertain. The CDR3 extends over 15 amino acids. V was cut by 1 base and J by 2 bases, with 13 bases left in between. In germline, CDR1 is SGHRS, CDR2 YFSETQ. CDR3 amino acids: CASSLNSRWTYEQYF. CDR3 bases: TGCGCCAGCAGCTTGAACAGTCGTTGGACCTACGAGCAGTACTTC.

This clone turned up a few times. The chain carries TRBV28 and TRBJ2-6; 7 bases align to TRBD2. Germline CDR1 MDHEN, CDR2 SYDVKM. This CDR3 is built from 18 residues. With 5 bases clipped from V and 2 bases from J, the junction kept 12 bases outside the gene matches. This chain's CDR3 is CASSRKLGGSPGANVLTF. The CDR3 DNA reads TGTGCCAGCAGTCGAAAACTGGGAGGGTCCCCTGGGGCCAACGTCCTGACTTTC.

This clone was detected many times. Additional DNA sequences in this sample encode the identical CDR3. V and J are TRBV6-5 and TRBJ2-2; D uncertain. The CDR3 has 12 amino acids. V lost 0 bases to trimming and J lost 5 bases, with 1 base between them. Germline CDR1 and CDR2: MNHEY and SVGAGI. The CDR3 DNA follows: TGTGCCAGCAGTTACTCGACCGGGGAGCTGTTTTTT. It yields the protein CASSYSTGELFF.

In its sample, this clone was seen a few times. The V gene is TRBV7-9, the J gene TRBJ2-3; D ambiguous. V was pared by 1 base and J by 7 bases, with 6 bases between. CDR1 SEHNR and CDR2 FQNEAQ come from the germline V gene (reference sequence). CDR3 size: 12 residues. CDR3 amino acids: CASSLDRYTQYF. The DNA of the CDR3 is TGTGCCAGCAGCTTAGATCGGTATACGCAGTATTTT.

This clone was seen only a few times. This chain uses TRBV18 with TRBJ2-3, with D perhaps matching TRBD1 (6 bases). The CDR3 is 15 residues long. V shed 3 bases and J shed 5 bases, with 15 bases lying between them. Germline V gene lookup returns CDR1 KGHSH and CDR2 LQKENI. The CDR3 sequence is CASSPTGDSGDTQYF. CDR3 nucleotide sequence: TGTGCCAGCTCACCGACAGGTGACTCAGGAGATACGCAGTATTTT.

This chain's CDR3 is CASSLAVYLRDNGGYTF. In nucleotides, the CDR3 is TGCGCCAGCAGCTTGGCCGTCTACCTCCGGGACAACGGCGGCTACACCTTC. V usage is TRBV5-1 and J usage is TRBJ1-2, with D maybe TRBD1 (6 bases). Germline lookup yields CDR1 SGHRS and CDR2 YFSETQ. V lost 0 bases, J lost 8 bases, and 23 bases lay in between. CDR3 size: 17 residues. Full variable domain (rest looked up from reference TRBV5-1 and TRBJ1-2): KAGVTQTPRYLIKTRGQQVTLSCSPISGHRSVSWYQQTPGQGLQFLFEYFSETQRNKGNFPGRFSGRQFSNSRSEMNVSTLELGDSALYLCASSLAVYLRDNGGYTFGSGTRLTVV.

This chain uses TRBV6-5 with TRBJ2-7; maybe TRBD1 (5 bases). Germline CDR1 reads MNHEY; CDR2 reads SVGAGI. The CDR3 totals 15 residues. With 0 bases removed from V and 0 bases from J, the gap between germline ends came to 9 bases. The CDR3 DNA follows: TGTGCCAGCAGTTACTCTCCAGGGCTCTCCTACGAGCAGTACGTC. Its protein product is CASSYSPGLSYEQYV.

There are a few counts of this clone. V gene TRBV29-1 combines with J gene TRBJ2-2; TRBD2 aligns across 7 bases. CDR1 and CDR2 (germline): SQVTM, ANQGSEA. The CDR3 sequence is 14 residues long. The J segment lost 6 bases and the V segment lost 7 bases, leaving 11 bases of the junction unmatched. The CDR3 loop is CSARGVSAAGELFF. CDR3 in DNA: TGCAGCGCCCGGGGGGTGTCTGCGGCCGGGGAGCTGTTTTTT.

The CDR3 coding sequence is TGTGCCAGCAGTTTAACTTGGGACACCACCTACGAGCAGTACTTC. Protein product: CASSLTWDTTYEQYF. This sequence joins TRBV27 and TRBJ2-7; D might be TRBD1 (6 bases). V dropped 2 bases and J dropped 2 bases, with 13 bases sitting between them. The CDR3 sequence is 15 residues long. Germline CDR1 is MNHEY and CDR2 is SMNVEV (reference sequence).

A few counts support this clone. The gene calls are TRBV18 and TRBJ1-5; the D is unclear. Per the germline V gene, CDR1 is KGHSH and CDR2 is LQKENI. With 2 bases removed from V and 0 bases from J, the gap between germline ends came to 20 bases. The CDR3 contains 19 residues. The CDR3 DNA follows: TGTGCCAGCTCACCAGGTCGGGCTGTACAGAGCGATAGCAATCAGCCCCAGCATTTT. Amino acids: CASSPGRAVQSDSNQPQHF. Together with reference TRBV18 and TRBJ1-5, the CDR3 gives the full variable domain: NAGVMQNPRHLVRRRGQEARLRCSPMKGHSHVYWYRQLPEEGLKFMVYLQKENIIDESGMPKERFSAEFPKEGPSILRIQQVVRGDSAAYFCASSPGRAVQSDSNQPQHFGDGTRLSIL.

On this clone: Germline is not matched at one junction end, which may reflect a read error. This chain connects TRBV18 to TRBJ1-4, with 8 bases fitting TRBD1. Germline V gene lookup returns CDR1 KGHSH and CDR2 LQKENI. The CDR3 is 13 residues long. The CDR3 region is CASSPQGVEKLFF. CDR3 nucleotides: TGTGCCAGCTCCCCACAGGGGGTTGAAAAACTGTTTTTT.

The V call is TRBV2, the J call TRBJ2-3; D unclear. With 7 bases removed from V and 4 bases from J, the gap between germline ends came to 9 bases. The CDR3 runs to 12 residues. In germline, CDR1 is SNHLY, CDR2 FYNNEI. CDR3 DNA: TGTGCCAGCACAAGTTTCGCAGATACGCAGTATTTT. Protein product: CASTSFADTQYF.

This clone was counted a few times. This chain joins TRBV5-4 and TRBJ2-7; no reliable D call. Between the trimmed V and J ends, which lost 4 bases and 4 bases, there was a span of 12 bases. Per germline, CDR1 SGHNT and CDR2 YYREEE (reference sequence). The CDR3 consists of 13 residues. This CDR3 is CASSRRFGYEQYF. The DNA for the CDR3 is TGTGCCAGCAGCCGCCGGTTTGGTTACGAGCAGTACTTC.

This clone turned up a few times. V and J are TRBV7-2 and TRBJ2-1; a possible D gene is TRBD1 (6 bases). Germline CDR1 reads SGHTA; CDR2 reads FQGNSA. This CDR3 is 15 amino acids long. Trimming cost V 2 bases and J 4 bases, with 12 bases left between them. Here the CDR3 reads CASSLQGLTYNEQFF. The CDR3 bases are TGTGCCAGCAGCTTACAGGGGTTGACTTACAATGAGCAGTTCTTC. Based on the CDR3 plus reference TRBV7-2 and TRBJ2-1, the full variable domain is GAGVSQSPSNKVTEKGKDVELRCDPISGHTALYWYRQSLGQGLEFLIYFQGNSAPDKSGLPSDRFSAERTGGSVSTLTIQRTQQEDSAVYLCASSLQGLTYNEQFFGPGTRLTVL.

J is TRBJ2-5 and V is TRBV7-6; D uncertain. Trimming stripped 5 bases from V and 7 bases from J, with 20 bases between. Germline assignment: CDR1 SGHVS and CDR2 FNYEAQ. The CDR3 length is 15 residues. CDR3 in DNA: TGTGCCAGCAGCCCAAACCGCCATTTTTTTGGGACCCAGTACTTC. Its translation: CASSPNRHFFGTQYF. Full variable domain (remainder filled in from reference TRBV7-6 and TRBJ2-5): GAGVSQSPRYKVTKRGQDVALRCDPISGHVSLYWYRQALGQGPEFLTYFNYEAQQDKSGLPNDRFSAERPEGSISTLTIQRTEQRDSAMYRCASSPNRHFFGTQYFGPGTRLLVL.

This clone appeared many times. The gene calls are TRBV21-1 and TRBJ2-7; the D call TRBD2 from the table was never checked on the DNA. TRBV21-1 is listed as a pseudogene. There are 13 residues in the CDR3. For the CDR3, the DNA is TGTGCCAGCGGCTTAGTATGGGGAGGCGAGCAGTACGTC. Translation: CASGLVWGGEQYV.

This sequence joins TRBV28 and TRBJ1-1; TRBD1 agrees at 8 bases. Germline V gene lookup returns CDR1 MDHEN and CDR2 SYDVKM. J gave up 10 bases and V 5 bases, and 9 bases lay outside the gene matches. The CDR3 consists of 13 residues. CDR3 protein: CASSHTPDRGAFF. In nucleotides, the CDR3 is TGTGCCAGCAGTCACACTCCTGACAGGGGAGCTTTCTTT. The whole variable domain, remainder taken from reference TRBV28 and TRBJ1-1, is DVKVTQSSRYLVKRTGEKVFLECVQDMDHENMFWYRQDPGLGLRLIYFSYDVKMKEKGDIPEGYSVSREKKERFSLILESASTNQTSMYLCASSHTPDRGAFFGQGTRLTVV.

V and J are TRBV18 and TRBJ2-7, with 9 bases identical to TRBD1. V was pared by 4 bases and J by 0 bases, with 7 bases of the junction left unmatched. The germline V gene has CDR1 KGHSH and CDR2 LQKENI. CDR3 size: 16 residues. The DNA for the CDR3 is TGTGCCAGCTCACGCGCTCCGGGACAGGGCTCCTACGAGCAGTACTTC. This translates into CASSRAPGQGSYEQYF.

This clone appeared a few times. Sequence at one end of the junction differs from germline and may be a read error. Other DNA sequences in the sample encode the same CDR3. The chain uses TRBV4-1 and TRBJ2-7; D is perhaps TRBD1 (5 bases). The CDR3 loop spans 15 amino acids. In germline, CDR1 is MGHRA, CDR2 YSYEKL. CDR3 bases: TGTGCCAGCAGCCAAGACAGTTCCCTACGAGCAGTACAGTACTTC. This gives the protein CASSQDSSLRAVQYF.

The table lists this clone with a few counts. The chain has TRBV5-1 and TRBJ2-1, with D perhaps assigned TRBD1 or TRBD2 (5 bases each). Per the germline V gene, CDR1 is SGHRS and CDR2 is YFSETQ. V gave up 0 bases and J gave up 6 bases, with 19 bases separating them. This CDR3 is 17 amino acids long. This CDR3 is CASSLEPLGTSANEQFF. The DNA of the CDR3 is TGCGCCAGCAGCTTGGAACCTTTGGGGACCAGTGCCAATGAGCAGTTCTTC.

This clone was seen a handful of times. The chain joins TRBV11-1 to TRBJ1-6; 10 bases align to TRBD1. The trim removed 5 bases at V and 8 bases at J, leaving 9 bases unmatched. The CDR3 has 16 residues. Germline V gene sequence: CDR1 SGHAT, CDR2 FQDESV (reference sequence). The CDR3 DNA reads as TGTGCCAGCAGCCTTCTCAAGGGGACAGGGGATTCACCCCTCCACTTT. It translates to CASSLLKGTGDSPLHF.

The chain recombines TRBV29-1 with TRBJ1-2, with 8 bases matching TRBD1. From germline, CDR1 is SQVTM and CDR2 ANQGSEA. The CDR3 runs 14 residues. J was trimmed by 6 bases and V by 4 bases; bases with no gene match: 10. CDR3 nucleotide sequence: TGCAGCGTTGGGGCACCGGGACAGGTTAATGGCTACACCTTC. It yields the protein CSVGAPGQVNGYTF.